This paragraph reports one TCR beta chain. Its antigen is not known. The same CDR3 can be traced to other DNA sequences in this sample. This sample is part of a study of radiation and T cells in renal cell carcinoma. As for treatment: treatment-naive control, cytoreductive nephrectomy. Controls were unirradiated tumors from treatment-naive cytoreductive nephrectomy patients. The study, taken as a whole, reports: Top 100 clonotypes averaged approximately 54% in irradiated versus about 43% in nephrectomy-only tumors.

The table came from immunoSEQ multiplex PCR; TCRdb's copy has only in-frame clones and leaves some out. Seen here are 15,000 to 17,000 clones, around 58% observed once, and the top ten hold roughly 11%. The V gene's germline CDR1 is SGDLS and CDR2 YYNGEE. The CDR3 extends over 16 amino acids. Trimming at V came to 0 bases and at J to 2 bases, leaving 6 bases not matched to a gene. The sequence was collected from a man aged 50 or older with renal cell carcinoma. The chain combines TRBV9 with TRBJ2-7; 9 bases match TRBD1. Here the sequenced sample was tumor tissue, taken from a patient whose treatment was nephrectomy without radiotherapy. CDR3 sequence: CASSVGGTGLPYEQYF. CDR3 bases: TGTGCCAGCAGCGTAGGGGGGACAGGGCTACCCTACGAGCAGTACTTC.